A single count supports the clone carrying this T cell receptor beta chain. These data are taken from a study of OX40 agonist ivuxolimab in advanced cancers. The V and J ends lost 3 bases and 0 bases respectively, with 11 bases between them. CDR3 length: 15 residues. Germline V gives CDR1 LNHDA, CDR2 SQIVND (reference sequence). Here immunoSEQ multiplex PCR was the method, and the copy in TCRdb shows in-frame clones only, minus some. Of some 74,000 clones listed, roughly 87% are singletons. The TCR sequence derives from an adult with an advanced solid tumor such as melanoma, head and neck, liver or kidney cancer. The sample in question was CD4+ or CD8+ T cells sorted from blood, obtained in a trial of the OX40 agonist ivuxolimab. The V and J genes are TRBV19 and TRBJ1-2, with a tentative D call TRBD1 (6 bases). The CDR3 region has the DNA TGTGCCAGTAGTATTATGGACAGAGCTAACTATGGCTACACCTTC. Protein sequence: CASSIMDRANYGYTF.